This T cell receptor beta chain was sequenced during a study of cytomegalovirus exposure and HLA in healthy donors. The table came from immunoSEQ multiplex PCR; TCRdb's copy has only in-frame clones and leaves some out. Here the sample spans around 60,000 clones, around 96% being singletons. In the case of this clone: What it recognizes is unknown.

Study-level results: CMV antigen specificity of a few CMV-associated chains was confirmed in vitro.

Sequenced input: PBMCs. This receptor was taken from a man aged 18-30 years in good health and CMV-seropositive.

CDR3 sequence: CASSPWQMGLALSHEQFF. As DNA, the CDR3 is TGTGCCAGCAGCCCCTGGCAAATGGGACTAGCGTTGTCCCATGAGCAGTTCTTC. The chain has TRBV5-5 and TRBJ2-1, with 10 bases aligning to TRBD2. The V gene's germline CDR1 is SGHKS and CDR2 YYEKEE (reference sequence). With V trimmed by 4 bases and J by 8 bases, 18 bases remained unmatched. The CDR3 sequence is 18 residues long.